The 2 T cell receptor beta chains presented below share a single source sample, sequenced in a study of blood T cell repertoires in COVID-19. Sequencing used immunoSEQ multiplex PCR; TCRdb keeps in-frame clones, though not all of them. The sample shows around 290,000 clones, about 93% of them seen only once. The source material was PBMCs or T cells enriched from blood (not recorded which). The receptors stem from a young woman who had recovered from COVID-19.

The chain couples TRBV7-9 to TRBJ1-4, with unresolved D. V was cut by 2 bases and J by 8 bases, with 9 bases left in between. Germline CDR1 reads SEHNR; CDR2 reads FQNEAQ (reference sequence). This CDR3 is 13 amino acids long. The CDR3 spells CASSLPGREKLFF. In nucleotides, the CDR3 is TGTGCCAGCAGCTTACCGGGTAGAGAAAAACTGTTTTTT.

The chain employs TRBV4-3 and TRBJ2-7; D may be TRBD2 (6 bases). Germline V CDR1 and CDR2: LGHNA, YSLEER. V shed 0 bases and J shed 3 bases, with 15 bases lying between them. This CDR3 comprises 16 residues. The CDR3 coding sequence is TGCGCCAGCAGCCAAGATCGGAGTGGTAGCGGCTACGAGCAGTACTTC. Protein product: CASSQDRSGSGYEQYF.